These 5 T cell receptor beta chains were sequenced from one sample in a study of blood T cell repertoires in COVID-19. Sequenced by immunoSEQ multiplex PCR; TCRdb stores in-frame clones only, minus some. The sample shows roughly 87,000 clones, 88% of them seen only once. The sequencing sample was made of peripheral blood. The receptors were gathered from a man in his sixties with acute or convalescent COVID-19.

The V and J genes are TRBV2 and TRBJ1-1, with D possibly matching TRBD1 (6 bases). Trimming shortened V by 4 bases and J by 11 bases, and 11 bases separated the two germline ends. The germline CDR1 and CDR2 sequences are SNHLY and FYNNEI. The CDR3 loop spans 11 amino acids. CDR3 DNA sequence: TGTGCCAGCAGTGCCTGGGGGCGGGCTTTCTTT. It encodes CASSAWGRAFF. Complete variable domain (other parts from reference TRBV2 and TRBJ1-1): EPEVTQTPSHQVTQMGQEVILRCVPISNHLYFYWYRQILGQKVEFLVSFYNNEISEKSEIFDDQFSVERPDGSNFTLKIRSTKLEDSAMYFCASSAWGRAFFGQGTRLTVV.

The V call is TRBV9, the J call TRBJ1-6, with 7 bases fitting TRBD1. V was clipped by 0 bases and J by 6 bases; unmatched bases: 3. The CDR3 has 15 amino acids. Germline loops: CDR1 SGDLS, CDR2 YYNGEE. Written as DNA, the CDR3 is TGTGCCAGCAGCGTAGAAGGGGGCGGTAATTCACCCCTCCACTTT. Translating gives CASSVEGGGNSPLHF.

V and J are TRBV6-5 and TRBJ1-1; 7 bases align to TRBD1. V trimming: 2 bases; J trimming: 2 bases; junction bases outside the gene matches: 5. The CDR3 runs 15 residues. CDR1 is MNHEY, CDR2 SVGAGI, per germline. The CDR3 DNA sequence: TGTGCCAGCAGTTACGGGGGACAGAGCAACACTGAAGCTTTCTTT. Protein sequence: CASSYGGQSNTEAFF.

The chain combines TRBV10-1 with TRBJ2-1, with TRBD2 matching 10 bases. Germline-derived CDR1 and CDR2 are WNHNN and SYGVQD (reference sequence). Trimming at V came to 4 bases and at J to 0 bases, leaving 9 bases not matched to a gene. The length of the CDR3 is 18 residues. The CDR3 is CASSVWTSGVGSYNEQFF. CDR3 DNA sequence: TGCGCCAGCAGTGTCTGGACTAGCGGCGTTGGCTCCTACAATGAGCAGTTCTTC.

This clone has just one count. The rearrangement links TRBV10-2 to TRBJ2-1; TRBD1 aligns across 10 bases. The CDR3 totals 15 residues. Germline assignment: CDR1 WSHSY and CDR2 SAAADI. J was trimmed by 6 bases and V by 10 bases; bases with no gene match: 12. The CDR3 bases are TGCGCCACCCAGAGGAGACAGGGGGCGGGCAATGAGCAGTTCTTC. Translation: CATQRRQGAGNEQFF.